A selection of T cell receptor beta chains follows, all from one sample in a study of shared clonotypes between healthy human individuals. Sequenced by immunoSEQ multiplex PCR; TCRdb stores in-frame clones only, minus some. The sample consists of about 1.5 million clones, 95% to 99% of them appearing once. Sequencing was done on a sample of naive CD4+ T cells sorted from blood. These receptors were collected from a young man in good health. Each CDR3 is given with its conserved first and last residue. D genes are given only for firm matches. Part of the rows lack a size; the others show once, few, many or a class for expanded clones.

size: -
D: -
J: TRBJ2-1
V: TRBV9
DNA: TGTGCCAGCAGCGTAGCTGGCCCCAGACACTCCTACAATGAGCAGTTCTTC
CDR3: CASSVAGPRHSYNEQFF

size: -
D: TRBD1
J: TRBJ2-5
V: TRBV18
DNA: TGTGCCAGCTCACCGCTAACCGGGACAGGCAAAGAGACCCAGTACTTC
CDR3: CASSPLTGTGKETQYF

size: -
D: -
J: TRBJ2-3
V: TRBV7-2
DNA: TGTGCCAGCACCTCTGTACCAGATACGCAGTATTTT
CDR3: CASTSVPDTQYF

size: -
D: -
J: TRBJ1-3
V: TRBV7-9
DNA: TGTGCCAGCAGCCCGTCGTGGGGGACTGACTCTGGAAACACCATATATTTT
CDR3: CASSPSWGTDSGNTIYF

size: -
D: -
J: TRBJ2-1
V: TRBV11-3
DNA: TGTGCCAGCAGTTCCGGGACTTACTACAATGAGCAGTTCTTC
CDR3: CASSSGTYYNEQFF

size: once
D: TRBD2
J: TRBJ2-1
V: TRBV9
DNA: TGTGCCAGCAGCTTAACGGTACTAGCGGGAGGGGATGAGCAGTTCTTC
CDR3: CASSLTVLAGGDEQFF

size: -
D: -
J: TRBJ1-1
V: TRBV18
DNA: TGTGCCAGCTCAGTGGGGCGTGAAGCTTTCTTT
CDR3: CASSVGREAFF

size: -
D: TRBD1
J: TRBJ1-2
V: TRBV7-3
DNA: TGTGCCAGCAGCTTGGGACAGGGCCGCTTCTATGGCTACACCTTC
CDR3: CASSLGQGRFYGYTF

size: -
D: -
J: TRBJ2-7
V: TRBV9
DNA: TGTGCCAGCAGCGCGGGACCCCAGACAAATTACGAGCAGTACTTC
CDR3: CASSAGPQTNYEQYF

size: -
D: TRBD1
J: TRBJ2-1
V: TRBV28
DNA: TGTGCCAGCACATGGACAGGGTTCAATGAGCAGTTCTTC
CDR3: CASTWTGFNEQFF

size: -
D: TRBD1
J: TRBJ1-2
V: TRBV28
DNA: TGTGCCAGCAGCCCCGGGACAGGGTTTCACGGCTACACCTTC
CDR3: CASSPGTGFHGYTF

size: -
D: TRBD1
J: TRBJ2-3
V: TRBV18
DNA: TGTGCCAGCTCACTAGACAGGGGTAGCACAGATACGCAGTATTTT
CDR3: CASSLDRGSTDTQYF

size: -
D: TRBD2
J: TRBJ2-1
V: TRBV15
DNA: TGTGCCACCAGCGGAAGACTAGCGGGAGGGCCCGTCGGCAATGAGCAGTTCTTC
CDR3: CATSGRLAGGPVGNEQFF

size: -
D: -
J: TRBJ2-2
V: TRBV7-3
DNA: TGTGCCAGCAGCCTAAGATACACCGGGGAGCTGTTTTTT
CDR3: CASSLRYTGELFF

size: -
D: TRBD1
J: TRBJ2-7
V: TRBV28
DNA: TGTGCCAGCACCACCCCGGGACAGGGAGAGGTCGAGCAGTACTTC
CDR3: CASTTPGQGEVEQYF

size: -
D: TRBD1
J: TRBJ1-2
V: TRBV18
DNA: TGTGCCAGCTCGCCAGGACAGGGAAACTATGGCTACACCTTC
CDR3: CASSPGQGNYGYTF

size: -
D: -
J: TRBJ1-2
V: TRBV5-4
DNA: TGTGCCAGCAGCTTGGGAGAGAACTATGGCTACACCTTC
CDR3: CASSLGENYGYTF

size: -
D: -
J: TRBJ1-1
V: TRBV19
DNA: TGTGCCAGTAGTATTAGGACGTCGGTTAACACTGAAGCTTTCTTT
CDR3: CASSIRTSVNTEAFF

size: once
D: TRBD1
J: TRBJ2-7
V: TRBV11-3
DNA: TGTGCCAGCGGGAGAGGGGGCGGCGAGCAGTACTTC
CDR3: CASGRGGGEQYF

size: -
D: -
J: TRBJ1-5
V: TRBV6-5
DNA: TGTGCCAGCAGTTTCGGCAGGGCCCGCAATCAGCCCCAGCATTTT
CDR3: CASSFGRARNQPQHF

size: -
D: -
J: TRBJ2-7
V: TRBV27
DNA: TGTGCCAGCAGTTGGTCCCCCGCCTACGAGCAGTACTTC
CDR3: CASSWSPAYEQYF

size: -
D: -
J: TRBJ2-7
V: TRBV18
DNA: TGTGCCAGCTCACCACGAACAGGGACCGACGAGCAGTACTTC
CDR3: CASSPRTGTDEQYF

size: -
D: TRBD1
J: TRBJ2-2
V: TRBV5-1
DNA: TGCGCCAGCAGCTTGGTTGGGACAGGGACGAACACCGGGGAGCTGTTTTTT
CDR3: CASSLVGTGTNTGELFF

size: -
D: -
J: TRBJ2-7
V: TRBV7-8
DNA: TGTGCCAGCAGCTTAGTCGCACGGTTAGGATCCTACGAGCAGTACTTC
CDR3: CASSLVARLGSYEQYF